Below are 21 T cell receptor beta chains sequenced from a single sample in a study of shared clonotypes between healthy human individuals. Data came from immunoSEQ multiplex PCR; TCRdb stores just in-frame clones and leaves some out. The sample yields 650,000 to 800,000 clones, roughly two thirds seen once. Sequenced: memory CD4+ T cells sorted from blood. Noted subset: CD45RA-negative fraction. The source is a young woman in good health.

The chain links TRBV14 to TRBJ1-2; TRBD1 is a possible D gene (6 bases). CDR1 is SGHDN and CDR2 is FVKESK in the germline V gene. CDR3 length equals 15 residues. Trimming stripped 4 bases from V and 4 bases from J, with 16 bases between. The chain's CDR3 is CASSPLFEGVYGYTF. The CDR3 region has the DNA TGTGCCAGCAGCCCCTTGTTTGAGGGGGTCTATGGCTACACCTTC.

This clone has just a few counts. V is TRBV11-2 and J is TRBJ1-1; TRBD1 aligns across 7 bases. The CDR3 covers 17 residues. Germline loops: CDR1 SGHAT, CDR2 FQNNGV. J lost 4 bases, V lost 3 bases, and 14 bases had no gene match. The chain's CDR3 is CASSFRPQGNRGTEAFF. The CDR3 DNA reads TGTGCCAGCAGCTTCAGGCCACAGGGTAACAGGGGCACTGAAGCTTTCTTT. The full variable domain, its missing parts supplied by reference TRBV11-2 and TRBJ1-1, is EAGVAQSPRYKIIEKRQSVAFWCNPISGHATLYWYQQILGQGPKLLIQFQNNGVVDDSQLPKDRFSAERLKGVDSTLKIQPAKLEDSAVYLCASSFRPQGNRGTEAFFGQGTRLTVV.

J is TRBJ2-7 and V is TRBV5-6; TRBD1 matches at 9 bases. The V and J ends lost 2 bases and 3 bases, in that order; junction bases with no gene match: 6. CDR3 length: 15 residues. From germline, CDR1 is SGHDT and CDR2 YYEEEE. The CDR3 here is CASSFPGQGIYEQYF. The CDR3 nucleotides are TGTGCCAGCAGCTTTCCGGGACAGGGTATCTACGAGCAGTACTTC.

The rearrangement uses TRBV7-3 and TRBJ2-7; the D call may be TRBD1 or TRBD2 (5 bases each). The CDR3 has 17 amino acids. Looked up from germline, CDR1 is SGHTA and CDR2 is FQGTGA. V lost 1 base, J lost 1 base, and 17 bases lay in between. This chain's CDR3 is CASSLNAPGTGSYEQYF. The CDR3 nucleotides are TGTGCCAGCAGCTTAAATGCCCCCGGGACGGGATCCTACGAGCAGTACTTC.

The chain links TRBV6-5 to TRBJ1-1; D gene ambiguous. CDR3 length: 14 residues. Trimming removed 4 bases from V and 1 base from J, with 10 bases in between. Germline V lookup: CDR1 MNHEY, CDR2 SVGAGI. DNA of the CDR3: TGTGCCAGCAGTTTGTTCTCGGGGAACACTGAAGCTTTCTTT. This sequence encodes CASSLFSGNTEAFF.

For the CDR3, the DNA is TGTGCCAGCAGTTTGGGCGGGACGGAGACCCAGTACTTC. This translates into CASSLGGTETQYF. The chain combines TRBV28 with TRBJ2-5, with D maybe TRBD2 (6 bases). Trimming pared 3 bases from V and 5 bases from J, leaving 10 bases between. The CDR3 runs to 13 residues. Germline V CDR1 and CDR2: MDHEN, SYDVKM. Supplemented by reference TRBV28 and TRBJ2-5, the full variable domain reads DVKVTQSSRYLVKRTGEKVFLECVQDMDHENMFWYRQDPGLGLRLIYFSYDVKMKEKGDIPEGYSVSREKKERFSLILESASTNQTSMYLCASSLGGTETQYFGPGTRLLVL.

The rearrangement links TRBV28 to TRBJ2-3; D is perhaps TRBD2 (7 bases). This CDR3 spans 14 amino acids. Germline CDR1 is MDHEN and CDR2 is SYDVKM. V lost 6 bases to trimming and J lost 4 bases, with 14 bases between them. DNA of the CDR3: TGTGCCAGCAGCTCGCCGGGGGGCGCAGATACGCAGTATTTT. Protein sequence: CASSSPGGADTQYF.

This sequence joins TRBV28 and TRBJ2-5; no clear D. Trimming shortened V by 8 bases and J by 5 bases, and 12 bases separated the two germline ends. The CDR3 runs 12 residues. Per germline, CDR1 MDHEN and CDR2 SYDVKM. Here the CDR3 DNA reads TGTGCCAGCTCTCGGCTTTGGGAGACCCAGTACTTC. The encoded protein is CASSRLWETQYF.

The CDR3 reads CASRDILRSGELFF. The CDR3, as DNA: TGTGCCAGTAGAGACATCCTGCGTTCCGGGGAGCTGTTTTTT. The genes are TRBV19 and TRBJ2-2; D gene ambiguous. V shed 6 bases and J shed 6 bases, with 14 bases lying between them. Germline V gene sequence: CDR1 LNHDA, CDR2 SQIVND (reference sequence). The CDR3 loop spans 14 amino acids.

The chain carries TRBV28 and TRBJ1-4; perhaps TRBD1 as D (5 bases). V was pared by 3 bases and J by 0 bases, with 11 bases between. CDR3 length: 16 residues. Germline V gene lookup returns CDR1 MDHEN and CDR2 SYDVKM. CDR3 amino acids: CASSLWTHSTNEKLFF. CDR3 nucleotides: TGTGCCAGCAGTTTGTGGACACACTCAACTAATGAAAAACTGTTTTTT.

This chain uses TRBV15 with TRBJ2-7, with D tentatively TRBD1 or TRBD2 (5 bases each). The germline V gene encodes CDR1 LNHNV and CDR2 YYDKDF (reference sequence). Trimming stripped 1 base from V and 0 bases from J, with 13 bases between. CDR3 size: 16 residues. CDR3 region: CATSRGSGTLSYEQYF. In DNA form, the CDR3 reads TGTGCCACCAGCAGAGGATCAGGGACCCTCTCCTACGAGCAGTACTTC.

A note on this clone: A much larger clone lies a single base off, so this may be a read error. The sample contains more than one DNA sequence encoding this CDR3. The genes are TRBV7-2 and TRBJ2-1, with 11 bases lining up with TRBD2. Germline CDR1 is SGHTA and CDR2 is FQGNSA. The CDR3 consists of 15 residues. The V gene end was trimmed by 4 bases and the J gene end by 3 bases; junction bases not matched to a gene: 2. The DNA of the CDR3 is TGTGCCAGCAGCTCGGGACTAGCGGACTACAATGAGCAGTTCTTC. Residues: CASSSGLADYNEQFF.

The CDR3 nucleotides read TGTGCCAGCAGCCTTGACCCGGGCGATGAAAAACTGTTTTTT. It codes for CASSLDPGDEKLFF. The chain links TRBV4-2 to TRBJ1-4; D is uncertain. Germline CDR1 and CDR2: LGHNA and YNFKEQ. The CDR3 extends over 14 amino acids. Trimming removed 4 bases at V and 6 bases at J, with 12 bases between.

The rearrangement joins TRBV28 to TRBJ2-7; either TRBD1 or TRBD2 may fit D (5 bases each). The CDR3 loop spans 14 amino acids. Trimming stripped 5 bases from V and 2 bases from J, with 13 bases between. Germline loops: CDR1 MDHEN, CDR2 SYDVKM. Written as DNA, the CDR3 is TGTGCCAGCAGTCCCTCGGGGCCCACCTACGAGCAGTACTTC. Translating it yields CASSPSGPTYEQYF.

The V gene is TRBV28, the J gene TRBJ2-1; weak D call: TRBD2 (6 bases). Per germline, CDR1 MDHEN and CDR2 SYDVKM. There are 15 residues in the CDR3. Between the trimmed V and J ends, which lost 6 bases and 9 bases, there was a span of 21 bases. The CDR3 DNA reads as TGTGCCAGCAGCCGCGGGACTGCCGTGTCCGGTGAGCAGTTCTTC. Encoded protein: CASSRGTAVSGEQFF.

This chain connects TRBV5-1 to TRBJ2-1; 13 bases are shared with TRBD2. V lost 0 bases and J lost 4; bases outside the gene matches: 4. Germline V CDR1 and CDR2: SGHRS, YFSETQ. The CDR3 is made up of 17 amino acids. This chain's CDR3 is CASSLAPTSGGYNEQFF. The CDR3 DNA reads TGCGCCAGCAGCTTGGCTCCGACTAGCGGGGGGTACAATGAGCAGTTCTTC.

The V and J genes are TRBV19 and TRBJ2-5; the D gene is possibly TRBD1 (5 bases). The germline gives CDR1 LNHDA, CDR2 SQIVND (reference sequence). The CDR3 sequence is 15 residues long. V was shortened by 5 bases and J by 5 bases, with 18 bases between the two germline ends. The CDR3 DNA reads as TGTGCCAGTAGTGCCGGACACGCGATGTCGGAGACCCAGTACTTC. It specifies CASSAGHAMSETQYF. The full variable domain, with the rest looked up from reference TRBV19 and TRBJ2-5, is DGGITQSPKYLFRKEGQNVTLSCEQNLNHDAMYWYRQDPGQGLRLIYYSQIVNDFQKGDIAEGYSVSREKKESFPLTVTSAQKNPTAFYLCASSAGHAMSETQYFGPGTRLLVL.

The chain carries TRBV19 and TRBJ2-2; 10 bases align to TRBD1. Germline V gene lookup returns CDR1 LNHDA and CDR2 SQIVND (reference sequence). Trimming removed 11 bases from V and 1 base from J; junction bases left unmatched: 7. This CDR3 region has 15 residues. The CDR3 loop is CAGRRTGGNTGELFF. CDR3 coding DNA: TGTGCCGGAAGGAGGACAGGGGGGAACACCGGGGAGCTGTTTTTT. The variable domain in full, with the rest retrieved from reference TRBV19 and TRBJ2-2, is DGGITQSPKYLFRKEGQNVTLSCEQNLNHDAMYWYRQDPGQGLRLIYYSQIVNDFQKGDIAEGYSVSREKKESFPLTVTSAQKNPTAFYLCAGRRTGGNTGELFFGEGSRLTVL.

The genes are TRBV25-1 and TRBJ2-2, with 7 positions matching TRBD2. CDR1 and CDR2 from the germline V gene are MGHDK and SYGVNS. CDR3 length: 14 residues. V lost 4 bases, J lost 5 bases, and 4 bases stayed unmatched. The DNA for the CDR3 is TGTGCCAGCAGTGCAGCGGGACGTACCGGGGAGCTGTTTTTT. This encodes CASSAAGRTGELFF.

This clone has a handful of counts. V is TRBV29-1 and J is TRBJ1-1; the D gene is possibly TRBD1 (6 bases). Germline V gene sequence: CDR1 SQVTM, CDR2 ANQGSEA. V dropped 6 bases and J dropped 4 bases, with 15 bases sitting between them. CDR3 length: 13 residues. The CDR3 here is CSVVRQVPTEAFF. CDR3 coding DNA: TGCAGCGTCGTACGACAGGTTCCCACTGAAGCTTTCTTT.

J is TRBJ2-5 and V is TRBV5-6; 8 positions match TRBD1. CDR3 size: 13 residues. Trimming took 4 bases from V and 5 from J; bases not matched to a gene: 4. From germline, CDR1 is SGHDT and CDR2 YYEEEE. Here the CDR3 reads CASSQTGVETQYF. CDR3 coding DNA: TGTGCCAGCAGCCAGACAGGGGTGGAGACCCAGTACTTC.